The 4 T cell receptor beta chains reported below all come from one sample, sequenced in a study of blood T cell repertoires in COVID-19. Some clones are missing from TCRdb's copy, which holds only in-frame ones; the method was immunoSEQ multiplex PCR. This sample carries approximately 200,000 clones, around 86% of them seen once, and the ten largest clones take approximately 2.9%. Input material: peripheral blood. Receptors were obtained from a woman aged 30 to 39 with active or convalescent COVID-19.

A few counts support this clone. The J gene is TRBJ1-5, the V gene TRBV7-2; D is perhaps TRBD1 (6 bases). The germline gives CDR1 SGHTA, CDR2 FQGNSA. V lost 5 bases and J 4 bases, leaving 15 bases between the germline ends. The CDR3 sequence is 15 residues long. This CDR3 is CASSLQQGQNQPQHF. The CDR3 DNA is TGTGCCAGCAGCCTTCAACAGGGCCAAAATCAGCCCCAGCATTTT. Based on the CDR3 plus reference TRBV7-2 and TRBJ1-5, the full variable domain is GAGVSQSPSNKVTEKGKDVELRCDPISGHTALYWYRQSLGQGLEFLIYFQGNSAPDKSGLPSDRFSAERTGGSVSTLTIQRTQQEDSAVYLCASSLQQGQNQPQHFGDGTRLSIL.

CDR3 amino acids: CASLSNSGSNTGELFF. The CDR3 nucleotides are TGTGCCAGCCTTTCGAATAGCGGGTCGAACACCGGGGAGCTGTTTTTT. The chain carries TRBV4-2 and TRBJ2-2; 7 bases are shared with TRBD2. The CDR3 is 16 amino acids. The V gene's germline CDR1 is LGHNA and CDR2 YNFKEQ. Germline trimming cut 8 bases from V and 0 bases from J; bases unmatched to any gene: 9.

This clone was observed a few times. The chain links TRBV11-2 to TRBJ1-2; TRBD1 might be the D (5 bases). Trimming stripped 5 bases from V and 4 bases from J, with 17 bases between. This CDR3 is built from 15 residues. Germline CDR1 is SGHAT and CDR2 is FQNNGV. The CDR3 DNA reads TGTGCCAGCAGCGTCTCGGTACGGGGGGGCTATGGCTACACCTTC. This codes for CASSVSVRGGYGYTF.

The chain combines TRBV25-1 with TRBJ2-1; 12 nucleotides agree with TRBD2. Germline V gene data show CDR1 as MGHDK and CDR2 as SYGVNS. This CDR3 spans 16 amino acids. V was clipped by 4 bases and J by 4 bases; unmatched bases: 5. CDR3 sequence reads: CASSARTSGDYNEQFF. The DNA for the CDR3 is TGTGCCAGCAGTGCCAGGACTAGCGGGGATTACAATGAGCAGTTCTTC.